This TCR beta chain came from a study of cytomegalovirus exposure and HLA in healthy donors (dated by TCRdb to 2016 to 2017). Turning to the overall study: According to an earlier analysis of 587 of the donors, roughly 180 million T cells yielded roughly 100 million unique TCR beta sequences and around 300 Gb of sequence data. An early release that covered about 600 HLA-typed donors contained about 290 gigabases of sequencing data and tens of millions of unique TCR sequences. The genetic ancestry cluster associated with self-reported Caucasian donors included about 81% of the roughly 380 genotyped donors. The study aimed to test whether signatures of past pathogen exposure could be identified by cataloging public T cell receptors. The study profiled the T cell repertoires of hundreds of subjects by immunosequencing and related them to cytomegalovirus serostatus. In addition to the first cohort of 650 to 750 subjects, a separate validation cohort of approximately 130 different subjects was used. The study combined high-throughput TCR immunosequencing, statistical association of individual TCRs with disease status, and machine learning to predict cytomegalovirus infection status. A later analysis re-analyzed previously published TCR beta repertoires from 650 to 800 donors and added high-resolution HLA genotyping to study TCR occurrence patterns. Rather than drawing on any new phenotypic data, the later analysis identified candidate immune exposures from TCR beta sequences and the way those sequences occurred across donors. In an earlier analysis of 587 of the donors, high-throughput TCR beta sequencing was used to judge whether each TCR beta V gene segment behaved as functional or pseudogenic. Alongside the repertoire data, information on donor age, sex, ethnicity and CMV serostatus was compiled. A later genetic analysis took genome-wide SNP genotypes for 398 of the 666 donors and used that subset as a discovery cohort. Every discovery cohort repertoire had been produced on one sequencing platform. Class I and class II HLA loci were covered by the typing at four-digit resolution. The number of donors typed differed by locus, with 629-630 for A, B, C, DRB1 and DQB1, over 500 for DQA1, approximately 580 for DPA1, and around 450 for DPB1. Because of strong linkage in the cohort, five DR-DQ haplotypes were treated as single units for association and clustering. Across approximately 400 genotyped donors of the cohort, an average of roughly 250,000 unique TCR beta nucleotide sequences per donor were sequenced, and 15% to 20% of those sequences were non-productive. Results and caveats for the whole study, not just this receptor: The authors suggested that the approach could potentially be generalized to other disease states and immunological phenotypes. Most TCR sequences were observed very rarely across donors, whereas some public TCRs were present in many individuals. In a later analysis, HLA-associated TCR beta chains showed more clonal expansion and lower generation probabilities than non-associated chains that were equally common. Strong co-occurrence of HLA alleles, especially DR and DQ, made assigning TCR associations to individual alleles difficult. The classifier was reported to diagnose cytomegalovirus status with high specificity and sensitivity in both the original cohort and the validation cohort. Most CMV-associated TCR beta chains appeared to be HLA-restricted in a later analysis, and the HLA associations seemed to be driven largely by CMV exposure. In this cohort, only TCR beta chains were sequenced, and detectable features were limited by the absence of alpha or paired-chain data. Linkage disequilibrium might explain the correlated functional status among segregating V segments, but an unknown experimental factor could not be ruled out. The study listed 150 to 200 TCR beta chains as associated with cytomegalovirus. A further reported finding was that TCR beta sequences accurately predicted the HLA-A and HLA-B alleles for most subjects in the first cohort. Broadly in line with IMGT annotations, most TCR beta V segments showed up in productive rearrangements about 87% or about 30% of the time in an earlier analysis of roughly 590 of the donors. Roughly uniform sequencing depth across donors was assumed in presence/absence analyses, although this assumption may not hold. In a later analysis, the rate of TCR association differed among HLA loci, with DRB1 alleles having the most associated TCRs and HLA-C alleles having the fewest. The 87-base-pair reads could not distinguish some IMGT-functional V segments, including TRBV6-2 and TRBV6-3, so those segments were excluded. Because counts were too low, seventeen rarely observed V segments, including chromosome 9 orphons, were excluded from the earlier analysis of around 640 of the donors. Several of the top co-occurrence clusters appeared to be linked to parvovirus B19, influenza, CMV and Epstein-Barr virus, according to a later analysis. Specific HLA alleles were associated with 16,951 TCR beta sequences at a false discovery rate of 0.05 in a later analysis. In a later genetic analysis, a missense DCLRE1C variant was associated with V-gene and J-gene trimming of TCR beta chains, and the association was replicated in an independent cohort. In a later genetic analysis, fewer N-insertions in productive TCRs were reported among donors in an Asian-associated ancestry cluster than the approximately 670-donor mean. The only immune exposure information available for the cohort was CMV serostatus. A cluster of highly shared sequence variants was judged likely to represent a technical artifact of the sequencing pipeline. In vitro tests confirmed that a few of the cytomegalovirus-associated TCR beta chains recognize cytomegalovirus antigens. Because HLA typing was missing for some donors at each locus, association tests included only the typed subset.

A note on this clone: This receptor's antigen is unknown. No quality values exist for individual bases; no much larger clone is one base distant.

From the germline V gene, CDR1 is SGHTA and CDR2 is FQGNSA. The CDR3 covers 14 residues, taking in both the cysteine and the phenylalanine. The CDR3 DNA has 42 bases and is translated from base 1. The protocol used for the library was the immunoSEQ multiplex PCR assay. For the multiplex PCR, a mixture combining 60 forward primers for TCR Vbeta segments and 13 reverse primers for TCR Jbeta segments was used. A multiplex PCR assay on genomic DNA amplified the CDR3 region of rearranged TCR beta genes. Amplified TCR beta libraries were sequenced as 87-base-pair reads on the Illumina HiSeq System. From the authors' description of their analysis: A later analysis counted around 72 million unique TCR beta chains across the approximately 700 repertoires, and around 9.9 million of these chains were shared by at least two donors. Raw reads were error-corrected and collapsed into unique sequences by a nearest-neighbor algorithm in which closely related sequences were merged to remove PCR and sequencing errors. Alignment of CDR3 sequences to IMGT reference sequences was used to assign V, D and J gene segments. For a sequence to be retained, a match of at least six nucleotides was required to both a V gene segment and a J gene segment. A rearrangement was called productive if the CDR3 had no stop codons and remained in frame with V and J, and every other rearrangement was called non-productive. CDR3 was defined according to IMGT convention as the region running from the second conserved V-encoded cysteine to the conserved J-encoded phenylalanine. In an earlier analysis of roughly 580 of the donors, sequences lacking an unambiguous match to a single V gene segment were excluded. In an earlier analysis of several hundred of the donors, V segments were called functional above 56.7% productive rearrangements and were called segregating when the between-donor standard deviation exceeded 5%. A statistical classification framework was developed to diagnose cytomegalovirus status using the catalog of TCR beta chain sequences. In a later analysis, V and J genes were assigned by comparing TCR nucleotide sequences against IMGT/GENE-DB human TR gene sequences. Using the TCRdist pipeline, a later analysis assigned CDR3 sequences along with most-parsimonious VDJ recombination scenarios. In a later analysis, every TCR beta chain was defined by the combination of its CDR3 amino acid sequence and its V-gene family, and reads without a unique V-gene family were dropped. In a later analysis, 450 to 600 highly shared, low-generation-probability nucleotide sequences were removed to address suspected cross-contamination and a sequencing artifact. For each public chain, a later analysis derived a clonal expansion index from normalized ranks of inferred template counts within each repertoire. Generation probabilities in a later analysis came from a VDJ recombination model fitted to out-of-frame rearrangements, and those results were checked against IGoR. Hypergeometric tests were used in a later analysis to score TCR-TCR, TCR-HLA and TCR-CMV co-occurrence, with a repertoire-size bias correction applied to the TCR pairs. In a later analysis, false discovery rates were estimated by permuting HLA or CMV assignments 20 times. In a later analysis, co-occurring TCRs were grouped using DBSCAN, with TCRdist sequence similarity added in when clustering inside HLA-allele-positive subsets. Repertoires with fewer than 30,000 or more than 120,000 public chains were left out of co-occurrence clustering, as were five repertoires with anomalous nucleotide sharing. The clones in this table, taken by TCRdb from immuneACCESS, are in-frame only. Not every clone is retained; where verified, under half of the shortfall comes from an unresolved V gene, and the cause of the rest is unknown. V, J and clone size derive from that table, while D and trimming were established from the DNA sequence. This sample lists tens of thousands of clones; around 60% were detected once. The ten largest account for roughly 2.5% of the sample.

The cohort consisted of some 730 healthy bone marrow donors. At the time of sampling, every cohort member was nominally healthy, though immune exposures that went unrecorded were likely present. Of the 700 or so cohort members, more than 250 had a positive CMV serostatus and just over 350 had a negative one, while no CMV serostatus was recorded for the donor. A peripheral blood sample was provided by each donor, and peripheral blood mononuclear cells were used for TCR beta sequencing. The Qiagen DNeasy Blood Extraction Kit was used to extract genomic DNA from the blood cell samples. Here the chain combines TRBV7-2 and TRBJ2-5; 9 bases in between match TRBD1. The end of the DNA aligns better with TRBJ2-7, so the J call may be wrong. The specimen sequenced was PBMCs. This receptor was identified in a human donor in good health. DNA sequence: TGTGCCAGCAGCTTAACAGGGGGCTGGTACGAGCAGTACTTC. It translates to CASSLTGGWYEQYF.